The rows below give T cell receptor beta chains drawn from one sample of a study of human T cells and chemical hapten exposure. TCRdb reprocessed the RACE reads with MiXCR, giving one entry per CDR3 protein. The table includes 300,000 to 450,000 distinct CDR3 sequences, approximately 5.1% detected once. The sample here was whole blood, taken in connection with sensitization to the hapten diphenylcyclopropenone (DPC). The source is a woman in her 50s with alopecia areata. Some clones in this sample may be carry-over from other donors' samples. The CDR3 runs from the conserved cysteine through the conserved F or W. A D gene is named only where the DNA matches it firmly. Size is stated for part of the rows, as once, few or many counts, or as a class when the clone is expanded.

V gene: TRBV7-2
D gene: TRBD2
clone size: .
J gene: TRBJ2-4
CDR3 DNA: TGTGCCAGCAGCTTAGTAGCGGGGGGGCTAGCCAAAAACATTCAGTACTTC
CDR3 protein: CASSLVAGGLAKNIQYF

V gene: TRBV4-2
D gene: .
clone size: few
J gene: TRBJ1-5
CDR3 DNA: TGTGCCAGCAGCCAAGATTTGAACGGACAGCAGCCCCAGCATTTT
CDR3 protein: CASSQDLNGQQPQHF

V gene: TRBV28
D gene: .
clone size: many
J gene: TRBJ2-7
CDR3 DNA: TGTGCCAGCACCGCCCAGGGTCCCTACGAGCAGTACTTC
CDR3 protein: CASTAQGPYEQYF

V gene: TRBV28
D gene: .
clone size: few
J gene: TRBJ2-5
CDR3 DNA: TGTGCCAGCAGTTTATACAGGGAGCAAGAGACCCAGTACTTC
CDR3 protein: CASSLYREQETQYF

V gene: TRBV4-2
D gene: .
clone size: many
J gene: TRBJ2-5
CDR3 DNA: TGTGCCAGCAGCCAATCCTCCAATCAAGAGACCCAGTACTTC
CDR3 protein: CASSQSSNQETQYF

V gene: TRBV12-3/TRBV12-4
D gene: .
clone size: few
J gene: TRBJ1-4
CDR3 DNA: TGTGCCAGCAGTTCCCCTAGCGAAAAACTGTTTTTT
CDR3 protein: CASSSPSEKLFF

V gene: TRBV20-1
D gene: .
clone size: many
J gene: TRBJ2-1
CDR3 DNA: TGCAGTGCTCCTCGTGAAAGCTCCTACAATGAGCAGTTCTTC
CDR3 protein: CSAPRESSYNEQFF

V gene: TRBV7-9
D gene: TRBD1
clone size: many
J gene: TRBJ2-7
CDR3 DNA: TGTGCCAGCAGCTACCTGACAGGGGTCTCCTACGAGCAGTACTTC
CDR3 protein: CASSYLTGVSYEQYF

V gene: TRBV12-3/TRBV12-4
D gene: .
clone size: many
J gene: TRBJ1-4
CDR3 DNA: TGTGCCAGCAGTTTGGGGCAGGCCTTTAATGAAAAACTGTTTTTT
CDR3 protein: CASSLGQAFNEKLFF

V gene: TRBV6-5
D gene: .
clone size: many
J gene: TRBJ1-1
CDR3 DNA: TGTGCCAGCAGACCCACCTCAGGGAGACGACTGAACACTGAAGCTTTCTTT
CDR3 protein: CASRPTSGRRLNTEAFF

V gene: TRBV6-6
D gene: .
clone size: .
J gene: TRBJ2-5
CDR3 DNA: TGTGCCAGCAGTTACTCTTTCGCAGGGGGGGAAGAGACCCAGTACTTC
CDR3 protein: CASSYSFAGGEETQYF

V gene: TRBV20-1
D gene: .
clone size: many
J gene: TRBJ1-1
CDR3 DNA: TGCAGTCCATCAAGGGGCGACACTGAAGCTTTCTTT
CDR3 protein: CSPSRGDTEAFF

V gene: TRBV27
D gene: TRBD1
clone size: many
J gene: TRBJ2-3
CDR3 DNA: TGTGCCAGCAGTTTAAGGGGACAGGACGCAGATACGCAGTATTTT
CDR3 protein: CASSLRGQDADTQYF

V gene: TRBV20-1
D gene: TRBD1
clone size: .
J gene: TRBJ1-1
CDR3 DNA: TGCAGTGCTGAACAGGGGAATCAGCGGACTGAAGCTTTCTTT
CDR3 protein: CSAEQGNQRTEAFF

V gene: TRBV5-1
D gene: TRBD1
clone size: .
J gene: TRBJ1-5
CDR3 DNA: TGCGCCAGCATGACCCCCGGGACAGGAGATAGCAATCAGCCCCAGCATTTT
CDR3 protein: CASMTPGTGDSNQPQHF

V gene: TRBV10-3
D gene: .
clone size: few
J gene: TRBJ2-7
CDR3 DNA: TGTGCCATCAGTGAACGTCCCTACGAGCAGTACTTC
CDR3 protein: CAISERPYEQYF

V gene: TRBV30
D gene: .
clone size: .
J gene: TRBJ1-1
CDR3 DNA: TGTGCCTGGAGTGTTCAGGGGAACACTGAAGCTTTCTTT
CDR3 protein: CAWSVQGNTEAFF

V gene: TRBV2
D gene: TRBD1
clone size: .
J gene: TRBJ1-1
CDR3 DNA: TGTGCCACCGCCTTTGGGACAGGGGAAGCTTTCTTT
CDR3 protein: CATAFGTGEAFF

V gene: TRBV20-1
D gene: .
clone size: .
J gene: TRBJ1-5
CDR3 DNA: TGCAGTGCTTGGGACACGAATCAGCCCCAGCATTTT
CDR3 protein: CSAWDTNQPQHF

V gene: TRBV25-1
D gene: .
clone size: few
J gene: TRBJ1-2
CDR3 DNA: TGTGCCAGCAGTTCACAGGCCGCCGTCTATGGCTACACCTTC
CDR3 protein: CASSSQAAVYGYTF

V gene: TRBV7-9
D gene: .
clone size: many
J gene: TRBJ2-5
CDR3 DNA: TGTGCCAGCAGCCCCCCTCCGGGCCACCAAGAGACCCAGTACTTC
CDR3 protein: CASSPPPGHQETQYF

V gene: TRBV5-1
D gene: TRBD2
clone size: many
J gene: TRBJ2-2
CDR3 DNA: TGCGCCAGCAGCTTGTTCCTAGCGGGAGAGGCGAACACCGGGGAGCTGTTTTTT
CDR3 protein: CASSLFLAGEANTGELFF

V gene: TRBV10-3
D gene: .
clone size: .
J gene: TRBJ2-3
CDR3 DNA: TGTGCCATCAAAGCCGAGGGCTCTAGCACAGATACGCAGTATTTT
CDR3 protein: CAIKAEGSSTDTQYF

V gene: TRBV10-3
D gene: TRBD1
clone size: many
J gene: TRBJ1-6
CDR3 DNA: TGTGCCACCCGGGACAGGGATAATTCACCCCTCCACTTT
CDR3 protein: CATRDRDNSPLHF

V gene: TRBV27
D gene: .
clone size: .
J gene: TRBJ2-3
CDR3 DNA: TGTGCCAGCAGTAAGATAGCGGCAGATACGCAGTATTTT
CDR3 protein: CASSKIAADTQYF

V gene: TRBV6-5
D gene: TRBD1
clone size: .
J gene: TRBJ1-1
CDR3 DNA: TGTGCCAGCAGTTACAGGGACAGCGGGAACACTGAAGCTTTCTTT
CDR3 protein: CASSYRDSGNTEAFF

V gene: TRBV2
D gene: .
clone size: many
J gene: TRBJ1-4
CDR3 DNA: TGTGCCAGCAGTGTTTCCCGGACAGCTGAAAAACTGTTTTTT
CDR3 protein: CASSVSRTAEKLFF

V gene: TRBV6-2/TRBV6-3
D gene: TRBD1
clone size: .
J gene: TRBJ2-1
CDR3 DNA: TGTGCCAGCAGTTCAACGGGACAGGGGGCCTACAATGAGCAGTTCTTC
CDR3 protein: CASSSTGQGAYNEQFF

V gene: TRBV27
D gene: .
clone size: few
J gene: TRBJ2-3
CDR3 DNA: TGTGCCAGCAGTTTCGATTGGCTAGATACGCAGTATTTT
CDR3 protein: CASSFDWLDTQYF

V gene: TRBV24-1
D gene: .
clone size: .
J gene: TRBJ2-1
CDR3 DNA: TGTGCCACCAGTGATCCCCGGACTACCAATGAGCAGTTCTTC
CDR3 protein: CATSDPRTTNEQFF

V gene: TRBV10-1
D gene: .
clone size: few
J gene: TRBJ1-5
CDR3 DNA: TGCGCCAGCAGTTCTGGAGACAACAATCAGCCCCAGCATTTT
CDR3 protein: CASSSGDNNQPQHF

V gene: TRBV20-1
D gene: .
clone size: .
J gene: TRBJ1-2
CDR3 DNA: TGCAGTGCTAGAGTAGGGGGGGATGCTGGCTACACCTTC
CDR3 protein: CSARVGGDAGYTF

V gene: TRBV11-2
D gene: TRBD2
clone size: few
J gene: TRBJ2-7
CDR3 DNA: TGTGCCAGCAGCTTAACGACTAGCGGGGCGGCCTCCTACGAGCAGTACTTC
CDR3 protein: CASSLTTSGAASYEQYF

V gene: TRBV18
D gene: .
clone size: few
J gene: TRBJ1-5
CDR3 DNA: TGTGCCAGCTCTGGACGTCTAAATAGCAATCAGCCCCAGCATTTT
CDR3 protein: CASSGRLNSNQPQHF

V gene: TRBV5-4
D gene: TRBD1
clone size: .
J gene: TRBJ2-7
CDR3 DNA: TGTGCCAGCAGCTTGTTGAGGGGACAGGTCCTCGCCGAGCAGTACTTC
CDR3 protein: CASSLLRGQVLAEQYF

V gene: TRBV10-1
D gene: .
clone size: few
J gene: TRBJ2-5
CDR3 DNA: TGCGCCAGCAGTGAATCCCCCAGGGGCAGGGAGACCCAGTACTTC
CDR3 protein: CASSESPRGRETQYF

V gene: TRBV29-1
D gene: TRBD1
clone size: .
J gene: TRBJ2-5
CDR3 DNA: TGCAGCGTCGAACAGGGGGCTTCACTCCAAGAGACCCAGTACTTC
CDR3 protein: CSVEQGASLQETQYF

V gene: TRBV12-2
D gene: .
clone size: many
J gene: TRBJ2-3
CDR3 DNA: TGTGCAAGTCGTCTCAGACTAGCGGGAGAACCAGATACGCAGTATTTT
CDR3 protein: CASRLRLAGEPDTQYF

V gene: TRBV10-3
D gene: TRBD1
clone size: many
J gene: TRBJ2-1
CDR3 DNA: TGTGCCATCCAGGGGGCGGCCTTTCGCGAGCAGTTCTTC
CDR3 protein: CAIQGAAFREQFF

V gene: TRBV7-2
D gene: .
clone size: .
J gene: TRBJ2-2
CDR3 DNA: TGTGCCAGCAGCTTAAATGGACTTGCGAACACCGGGGAGCTGTTTTTT
CDR3 protein: CASSLNGLANTGELFF

V gene: TRBV13
D gene: TRBD1
clone size: .
J gene: TRBJ2-3
CDR3 DNA: TGTGCCAGCAGCTTCACAGGGGTCCCCACAGATACGCAGTATTTT
CDR3 protein: CASSFTGVPTDTQYF

V gene: TRBV12-3/TRBV12-4
D gene: .
clone size: many
J gene: TRBJ2-7
CDR3 DNA: TGTGCCAGCAGTTTAGTTCGCTCTAGCCTATACTTC
CDR3 protein: CASSLVRSSLYF

V gene: TRBV4-1
D gene: .
clone size: many
J gene: TRBJ2-3
CDR3 DNA: TGCGCCAGCAGCCAAGTACTAGCTGGGGCAGATACGCAGTATTTT
CDR3 protein: CASSQVLAGADTQYF

V gene: TRBV28
D gene: .
clone size: many
J gene: TRBJ2-7
CDR3 DNA: TGTGCCAGCAGTTTATCCCACGAGCAGTACTTC
CDR3 protein: CASSLSHEQYF

V gene: TRBV28
D gene: .
clone size: .
J gene: TRBJ1-2
CDR3 DNA: TGTGCCAGCAGTCCGTCGACAGGTCCAAGGGGTAACTATGGCTACACCTTC
CDR3 protein: CASSPSTGPRGNYGYTF

V gene: TRBV28
D gene: .
clone size: few
J gene: TRBJ1-5
CDR3 DNA: TGTGCCATGGGGCGGGATCAGCCCCAGCATTTT
CDR3 protein: CAMGRDQPQHF